Listed below are T cell receptor beta chains from one sample, sequenced in a study of CD8 T cells in ankylosing spondylitis. TCRdb used MiXCR to reprocess the 5' RACE reads, holding one entry per CDR3 protein. Among just over 300,000 distinct CDR3 sequences, less than 25% were seen once, and the ten largest hold roughly 3.6%. Input material: blood, either unsorted or a sorted T cell fraction (not recorded which). The receptors come from a female donor with ankylosing spondylitis or in good health (not recorded which). Both conserved end residues are part of each CDR3. The order of the fields is V gene, clone size, D gene, J gene, CDR3 protein, CDR3 DNA. D genes are given only for firm matches. Clone size is shown for a subset of rows, as once, few, many or a class of expanded clone.

TRBV2,few,TRBD2,TRBJ2-1,CAQSLAVEQFF,TGTGCGCAGTCTCTAGCGGTTGAGCAGTTCTTC
TRBV20-1,many,.,TRBJ2-3,CSAREVASTDTQYF,TGCAGTGCTAGAGAGGTCGCTAGCACAGATACGCAGTATTTT
TRBV12-3/TRBV12-4,few,.,TRBJ1-1,CASSLGGGQGSEAFF,TGTGCCAGCAGTTTAGGCGGGGGGCAGGGCTCTGAAGCTTTCTTT
TRBV5-5,many,.,TRBJ2-2,CASSLGLGELFF,TGTGCCAGCAGCTTGGGTCTCGGGGAGCTGTTTTTT
TRBV7-2,few,.,TRBJ2-4,CASSLAQGIQYF,TGTGCCAGCAGCTTAGCGCAAGGCATTCAGTACTTC
TRBV12-3/TRBV12-4,.,.,TRBJ2-1,CASLRAGSYNEQFF,TGTGCCAGCTTGCGGGCCGGCTCCTACAATGAGCAGTTCTTC
TRBV7-2,.,.,TRBJ2-7,CASGGAGSSYEQYF,TGTGCCAGCGGCGGGGCGGGAAGCTCCTACGAGCAGTACTTC
TRBV10-3,.,.,TRBJ2-2,CAISLVTAREGTGELFF,TGTGCCATCAGCCTAGTTACTGCAAGAGAAGGCACCGGGGAGCTGTTTTTT
TRBV20-1,.,TRBD2,TRBJ2-1,CSARPGLAENNEQFF,TGCAGTGCTAGACCCGGACTAGCGGAGAACAATGAGCAGTTCTTC
TRBV29-1,many,.,TRBJ1-1,CSVAPSGREAFF,TGCAGCGTTGCGCCCAGCGGCAGAGAAGCTTTCTTT
TRBV5-1,.,.,TRBJ2-7,CASSFGNSYEQYF,TGCGCCAGCAGCTTTGGCAACTCCTACGAGCAGTACTTC
TRBV18,few,.,TRBJ2-4,CASSPPWTEDLRDGIQYF,TGTGCCAGCTCACCACCATGGACAGAAGATCTAAGGGATGGCATTCAGTACTTC
TRBV6-5,.,.,TRBJ2-5,CASRYTYQETQYF,TGTGCCAGCAGATACACGTACCAAGAGACCCAGTACTTC
TRBV4-2,many,.,TRBJ1-1,CASSQDSSRDPRATEAFF,TGTGCCAGCAGCCAAGATAGTTCGAGGGACCCCAGAGCCACTGAAGCTTTCTTT
TRBV29-1,few,.,TRBJ2-1,CSVVSDNEQFF,TGCAGCGTAGTCTCCGACAATGAGCAGTTCTTC
TRBV12-3/TRBV12-4,few,TRBD2,TRBJ2-7,CASSQLAGGWEQYF,TGTGCCAGCAGCCAACTAGCGGGAGGGTGGGAGCAGTACTTC
TRBV27,many,TRBD1,TRBJ2-1,CASTYQWDSPSGEQFF,TGTGCCAGCACTTACCAATGGGACAGCCCTTCGGGTGAGCAGTTCTTC
TRBV4-2,.,TRBD1,TRBJ1-5,CASSLPAGDRGYNQPQHF,TGTGCCAGCAGCCTCCCTGCGGGAGACAGGGGTTACAATCAGCCCCAGCATTTT
TRBV20-1,.,.,TRBJ2-3,CSARAPTIAQSGSTDTQYF,TGCAGTGCTAGAGCCCCAACCATCGCCCAGAGCGGGAGCACAGATACGCAGTATTTT
TRBV7-2,.,TRBD2,TRBJ2-2,CASSPRLAGSGELFF,TGTGCCAGCAGCCCCAGACTAGCGGGGTCCGGGGAGCTGTTTTTT
TRBV29-1,few,.,TRBJ2-5,CSVEDRRETQYF,TGCAGCGTTGAAGACAGAAGGGAGACCCAGTACTTC
TRBV6-1,many,.,TRBJ2-1,CASSRDVSGEQFF,TGTGCCAGCAGCAGGGACGTAAGTGGTGAGCAGTTCTTC
TRBV9,.,.,TRBJ2-5,CASSVGPGDGETQYF,TGTGCCAGCAGCGTTGGGCCCGGGGACGGAGAGACCCAGTACTTC
TRBV5-6,.,.,TRBJ2-7,CASTNRPLFEQYF,TGTGCCAGCACCAATCGGCCCTTATTCGAGCAGTACTTC
TRBV4-3,few,.,TRBJ2-3,CASSPLGGGDTQYF,TGCGCCAGCAGCCCACTGGGGGGAGGAGATACGCAGTATTTT
TRBV6-5,.,.,TRBJ2-5,CASSYLGNQETQYF,TGTGCCAGCAGTTACTTGGGGAACCAAGAGACCCAGTACTTC
TRBV20-1,few,.,TRBJ2-1,CSAPNWGSYNEQFF,TGCAGTGCTCCGAATTGGGGGTCGTACAATGAGCAGTTCTTC
TRBV24-1,few,.,TRBJ2-1,CATSDPDRVEQFF,TGTGCCACCAGTGACCCGGACCGGGTTGAGCAGTTCTTC
TRBV9,.,.,TRBJ2-7,CASSVGGNPQGEQYF,TGTGCCAGCAGCGTAGGGGGAAACCCTCAAGGCGAGCAGTACTTC
TRBV7-7,.,TRBD2,TRBJ2-1,CASSYSSGGYNEQFF,TGTGCTAGCAGCTACTCTAGCGGGGGGTACAATGAGCAGTTCTTC
TRBV20-1,.,.,TRBJ2-4,CSATNPRENIQYF,TGCAGTGCTACGAACCCCAGGGAAAACATTCAGTACTTC
TRBV6-5,few,.,TRBJ2-7,CASSYSGSIGYEQYF,TGTGCCAGCAGTTACTCAGGGTCGATAGGCTACGAGCAGTACTTC
TRBV12-3/TRBV12-4,many,.,TRBJ2-1,CASSLSRETGEQFF,TGTGCCAGCAGTTTGAGCCGGGAGACAGGTGAGCAGTTCTTC
TRBV5-1,many,.,TRBJ1-2,CASSLVSGAAGGYTF,TGCGCCAGCAGCTTGGTCTCAGGGGCGGCCGGAGGCTACACCTTC
TRBV20-1,few,.,TRBJ1-3,CSASQAGNTIYF,TGCAGTGCCTCCCAAGCTGGAAACACCATATATTTT
TRBV5-1,.,.,TRBJ2-7,CASSHNPTYEQYF,TGCGCCAGCAGCCACAACCCGACCTACGAGCAGTACTTC
TRBV29-1,few,.,TRBJ2-7,CSAKQGQGSYEQYF,TGCAGCGCCAAACAGGGCCAGGGGTCCTACGAGCAGTACTTC
TRBV20-1,.,.,TRBJ1-3,CSASRSSGNTIYF,TGCAGTGCTAGCAGGAGCTCTGGAAACACCATATATTTT
TRBV4-1,.,.,TRBJ2-5,CASSRLRAETQYF,TGCGCCAGCAGCCGACTAAGAGCGGAGACCCAGTACTTC
TRBV12-3/TRBV12-4,few,TRBD1,TRBJ1-5,CASSFGQGVYNQPQHF,TGTGCCAGCAGTTTTGGACAGGGGGTTTACAATCAGCCCCAGCATTTT
TRBV6-1,.,.,TRBJ1-1,CASSFEGGNTEAFF,TGTGCCAGCAGCTTCGAGGGTGGGAACACTGAAGCTTTCTTT
TRBV6-5,few,TRBD1,TRBJ2-7,CATLGQGRGEQYF,TGTGCCACCCTAGGACAGGGGCGAGGCGAGCAGTACTTC
TRBV20-1,few,.,TRBJ2-7,CSASKGGYEQYF,TGCAGTGCCTCTAAGGGCGGCTACGAGCAGTACTTC
TRBV10-3,.,TRBD1,TRBJ2-7,CAITPDRADEQYF,TGTGCCATCACCCCTGACAGGGCAGACGAGCAGTACTTC
TRBV12-3/TRBV12-4,few,.,TRBJ1-3,CATRTSSSGNTIYF,TGTGCCACCCGGACTTCCAGCTCTGGAAACACCATATATTTT
TRBV10-2,few,TRBD1,TRBJ1-2,CASSATGQGGYGYTF,TGCGCCAGCAGTGCAACAGGACAGGGAGGCTATGGCTACACCTTC
TRBV2,few,TRBD1,TRBJ1-2,CASSLAGTEYGYTF,TGTGCCAGCAGCCTAGCTGGGACAGAATATGGCTACACCTTC
TRBV5-6,many,.,TRBJ2-1,CASSLELLTNNEQFF,TGTGCCAGCAGCTTGGAGTTACTAACCAACAATGAGCAGTTCTTC
TRBV20-1,many,.,TRBJ1-3,CSARDQGSTIYF,TGCAGTGCTAGAGATCAAGGGAGCACCATATATTTT
TRBV12-3/TRBV12-4,few,TRBD2,TRBJ2-2,CASSPRLAPNTGELFF,TGTGCCAGCAGCCCAAGACTAGCGCCGAACACCGGGGAGCTGTTTTTT
TRBV20-1,few,TRBD2,TRBJ2-1,CCARDPRTSGDGNEQFF,TGCTGTGCTAGAGATCCCCGGACTAGCGGGGACGGCAATGAGCAGTTCTTC
TRBV20-1,.,TRBD2,TRBJ2-7,CSARASTSGRGEQYF,TGCAGTGCTAGAGCATCTACTAGCGGGAGAGGGGAGCAGTACTTC
TRBV29-1,many,TRBD2,TRBJ2-7,CSVARAGAGNEQYF,TGCAGCGTGGCCCGAGCGGGAGCTGGTAACGAGCAGTACTTC
TRBV6-5,few,.,TRBJ2-5,CASSYSGRGVTQYF,TGTGCCAGCAGTTACTCAGGCAGGGGTGTTACCCAGTACTTC
TRBV6-1,few,TRBD1,TRBJ1-6,CASSLLTLRNRGGNSPLHF,TGTGCCAGCAGCTTGCTTACCCTCCGGAACAGGGGAGGTAATTCACCCCTCCACTTT